This T cell receptor beta chain was retrieved from a study of blood T cell repertoires in COVID-19. Germline loops: CDR1 MNHNS, CDR2 SASEGT. V dropped 3 bases and J dropped 1; count of bases not matched to a gene: 7. The CDR3 is 16 residues long. The assay was immunoSEQ multiplex PCR, and TCRdb's table has in-frame clones only and misses some. The sample shows approximately 230,000 clones, about 85% of them seen only once. This TCR was sampled from a man younger than 40 with active or convalescent COVID-19. The sequencing sample was made of peripheral blood. The chain links TRBV6-1 to TRBJ2-7; 9 bases are a match to TRBD1. The CDR3 region is CASSDWMGQGSYEQYF. In DNA, the CDR3 is TGTGCCAGCAGTGACTGGATGGGACAGGGTTCCTACGAGCAGTACTTC.